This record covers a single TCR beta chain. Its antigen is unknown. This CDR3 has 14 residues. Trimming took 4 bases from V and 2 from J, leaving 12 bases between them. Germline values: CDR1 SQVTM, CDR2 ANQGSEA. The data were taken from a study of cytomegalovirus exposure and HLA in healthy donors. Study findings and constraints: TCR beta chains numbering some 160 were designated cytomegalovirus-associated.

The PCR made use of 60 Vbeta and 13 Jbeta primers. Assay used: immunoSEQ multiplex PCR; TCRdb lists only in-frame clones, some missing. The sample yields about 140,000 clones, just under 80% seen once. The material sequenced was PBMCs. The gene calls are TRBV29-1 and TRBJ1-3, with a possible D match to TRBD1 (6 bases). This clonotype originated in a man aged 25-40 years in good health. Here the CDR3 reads CSVARDTPGNTIYF. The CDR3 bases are TGCAGCGTTGCCCGGGACACCCCTGGAAACACCATATATTTT.